The clone carrying this TCR beta chain has just one count. Its specificity is not known. The source of the sample is a study of shared clonotypes between healthy human individuals. Study information: For every donor, three CD4 naive, three CD4 memory, two CD8 naive and one CD8 memory plates were used. Findings of the study overall: Donor clonotype sharing was expected to depend on sequencing depth.

Cells designated naive CD8 were CD45RO-negative and were positively selected for CCR7, with terminally differentiated effector memory CD45RA+ cells excluded. Nashville, Tennessee was home to all donors, each a Caucasian adult. Authors' analysis steps: Junction-only sequences produced by ImmunoSEQ had no quality scores, so filtering differed. Produced via immunoSEQ multiplex PCR; TCRdb's table is partial and in-frame only. V and J calls and clone size are given by that table; D and trimming were obtained from the DNA. The sample comprises millions of clones, about 95% of which are singletons, and roughly 1% rests with the top ten. This receptor was obtained from a man between 18 and 35 years old in good health. Sequencing input: naive CD8+ T cells sorted from blood.

DNA of the CDR3: TGTGCCAGTAGTACGATCGGGACACTTAGCAATCAGCCCCAGCATTTT. Translated, it gives CASSTIGTLSNQPQHF. V is TRBV19 and J is TRBJ1-5; D possibly corresponds to TRBD1 (6 bases). The CDR3 has 16 amino acids. The V end lost 4 bases, the J end lost 0 bases, and 13 bases lay between the germline ends. Germline CDR1 is LNHDA and CDR2 is SQIVND (reference sequence).